These 20 T cell receptor beta chains were sequenced from one sample in a study of shared clonotypes between healthy human individuals. The method was immunoSEQ multiplex PCR; TCRdb's version includes in-frame clones alone and lacks a portion of them. The sample includes roughly 500,000 clones, over 65% of them seen just once. Specimen: PBMCs. The receptors here all came from a woman in her 40s in good health. Some clones in this sample may be carry-over from other donors' samples.

Note on this clone: Given a much more abundant clone one base away, this may be a read error. The rearrangement uses TRBV5-1 and TRBJ2-3; 12 bases map to TRBD2. V gave up 0 bases and J gave up 2 bases; unmatched junction bases: 1. The CDR3 length is 16 residues. Germline V gene lookup returns CDR1 SGHRS and CDR2 YFSETQ. The CDR3 region is CASSLGLAGATDTQYF. The CDR3 DNA sequence: TGCGCCAGCAGCTTGGGACTAGCGGGAGCCACAGATACGCAGTATTTT.

With regard to this clone: The likely explanation is a read error, given a far larger clone one base away. The chain joins TRBV27 to TRBJ2-1; 9 bases are shared with TRBD2. The germline V gene encodes CDR1 MNHEY and CDR2 SMNVEV (reference sequence). This CDR3 is 15 amino acids long. CDR3 sequence: CASTQTSGGDNEQLF. In nucleotides, the CDR3 is TGTGCCAGCACCCAGACTAGCGGAGGGGACAATGAGCAGCTCTTC.

V is TRBV27 and J is TRBJ2-3; D might be TRBD2 (6 bases). The V gene's germline CDR1 is MNHEY and CDR2 SMNVEV (reference sequence). The V gene lost 2 bases and the J gene lost 6 bases, with 9 bases spanning the gap. The CDR3 totals 13 residues. The CDR3 sequence: CASSLRGWDTQYF. The CDR3 DNA reads as TGTGCCAGCAGTTTACGGGGGTGGGATACGCAGTATTTT.

The V and J genes are TRBV30 and TRBJ1-4, with 7 nucleotides matching TRBD1. The V and J ends lost 3 bases and 7 bases, in that order; junction bases with no gene match: 8. The CDR3 spans 14 residues. Germline assignment: CDR1 GTSNPN and CDR2 SVGIG (reference sequence). The CDR3 DNA reads TGTGCCTGGAGGACCGGGACAGCGGGTGAAAAACTGTTTTTT. Encoded protein: CAWRTGTAGEKLFF.

About this clone itself: Sequence at one end of the junction differs from germline and may be a read error. This rearrangement joins TRBV7-9 to TRBJ2-1; TRBD2 matches 10 bases. The CDR3 is 15 residues long. Germline-derived CDR1 and CDR2 are SEHNR and FQNEAQ (reference sequence). The CDR3 DNA sequence: TGTGCCAGCAGCCTAGCGGGAGAGGGGTACAATGAGCAGTTCTTC. Translation: CASSLAGEGYNEQFF.

This sequence joins TRBV6-1 and TRBJ1-4; possible D gene TRBD1, 6 bases. CDR3 size: 17 residues. V lost 1 base and J lost 3, with 15 bases in between. Germline loops: CDR1 MNHNS, CDR2 SASEGT. DNA of the CDR3: TGTGCCAGCAGTGAAGGCCCACTAGGGGGTTCTAATGAAAAACTGTTTTTT. The encoded protein is CASSEGPLGGSNEKLFF.

The chain couples TRBV19 to TRBJ2-1; unclear D gene. The CDR3 is 12 residues long. The V and J ends lost 6 bases and 8 bases respectively, with 11 bases between them. Germline assignment: CDR1 LNHDA and CDR2 SQIVND (reference sequence). The DNA for the CDR3 is TGTGCCAGTAGCCCGGGTACGGATGAGCAGTTCTTC. Translated, it gives CASSPGTDEQFF.

This clone was counted only a few times. The J gene is TRBJ2-7, the V gene TRBV5-5; 7 nucleotides line up with TRBD2. The CDR3 has 17 amino acids. CDR1 SGHKS and CDR2 YYEKEE come from the germline V gene (reference sequence). V lost 0 bases to trimming and J lost 2 bases; unmatched junction nucleotides: 11. The CDR3 reads CASSLGGVGGNPYEQYF. CDR3 coding DNA: TGTGCCAGCAGCTTGGGTGGCGTCGGGGGGAACCCCTACGAGCAGTACTTC. Based on the CDR3 plus reference TRBV5-5 and TRBJ2-7, the full variable domain is DAGVTQSPTHLIKTRGQQVTLRCSPISGHKSVSWYQQVLGQGPQFIFQYYEKEERGRGNFPDRFSARQFPNYSSELNVNALLLGDSALYLCASSLGGVGGNPYEQYFGPGTRLTVT.

The chain employs TRBV19 and TRBJ1-3; D gene unclear. The CDR3 spans 11 residues. Germline V gene data show CDR1 as LNHDA and CDR2 as SQIVND (reference sequence). The V and J ends lost 8 bases and 12 bases respectively, with 14 bases between them. CDR3 nucleotides: TGTGCCAGTGCCCGACTTGGTATCATATATTTT. This codes for CASARLGIIYF.

The chain has TRBV2 and TRBJ1-5, with D hard to call. CDR1 is SNHLY and CDR2 is FYNNEI in the germline V gene. V lost 6 bases, J lost 2 bases, and 14 bases lay in between. This CDR3 comprises 15 residues. The CDR3 coding sequence is TGTGCCAGCAGAACAGAGAGCGGGGGCAATCAGCCCCAGCATTTT. This translates into CASRTESGGNQPQHF.

The chain joins TRBV28 to TRBJ1-1; D unresolved. V was shortened by 6 bases and J by 8 bases, with 16 bases between the two germline ends. This CDR3 contains 13 residues. Germline CDR1 MDHEN, CDR2 SYDVKM. CDR3 coding DNA: TGTGCCAGCAGCAGGCCAGACGGGGAGGAAGCTTTCTTT. The encoded protein is CASSRPDGEEAFF.

This chain links TRBV7-9 with TRBJ2-2; D remains ambiguous. The CDR3 length is 16 residues. Trimming left V 1 base short and J 8 bases short, with 17 bases between. The V gene's germline CDR1 is SEHNR and CDR2 FQNEAQ (reference sequence). CDR3 nucleotides: TGTGCCAGCAGCTTAGATCCCGGACGCGGCGCGGGGGAGCTGTTTTTT. It encodes CASSLDPGRGAGELFF.

This clone was detected only a few times. A far larger clone differs by one base, so this is likely a read error. The V gene is TRBV16, the J gene TRBJ2-1; 7 positions match TRBD2. Germline V gene lookup returns CDR1 KGHSY and CDR2 FQNENV. The CDR3 is made up of 14 amino acids. The CDR3 region has the DNA TGTGCCAGCAGCCCGAGGGGAGGGTACAATGAGCGGTTCTTC. Its translation is CASSPRGGYNERFF.

V usage is TRBV5-1 and J usage is TRBJ1-4; D might be TRBD1 (5 bases). Between the trimmed V and J ends, which lost 0 bases and 7 bases, there was a span of 13 bases. The CDR3 contains 15 residues. The germline CDR1 and CDR2 sequences are SGHRS and YFSETQ. DNA for the CDR3: TGCGCCAGCAGCTTGGCAGGGACTCGGGGTGAAAAACTGTTTTTT. Translating gives CASSLAGTRGEKLFF.

Of note for this clone: This likely stems from a read error, as it lies one base from a far larger clone. The CDR3 here is CASSNDLGRGSYEQYF. Written as DNA, the CDR3 is TGTGCCAGTAGTAACGACCTGGGACGAGGCTCCTACGAGCAGTACTTC. The chain employs TRBV19 and TRBJ2-7; tentatively, D is TRBD1 or TRBD2 (5 bases each). The CDR3 runs 16 residues. The germline V gene encodes CDR1 LNHDA and CDR2 SQIVND (reference sequence). The V and J ends lost 4 bases and 0 bases respectively, with 16 bases between them. Full variable domain (missing parts from reference TRBV19 and TRBJ2-7): DGGITQSPKYLFRKEGQNVTLSCEQNLNHDAMYWYRQDPGQGLRLIYYSQIVNDFQKGDIAEGYSVSREKKESFPLTVTSAQKNPTAFYLCASSNDLGRGSYEQYFGPGTRLTVT.

The rearrangement uses TRBV25-1 and TRBJ1-2, with D hard to call. V shed 7 bases and J shed 4 bases, with 10 bases lying between them. The CDR3 has 12 amino acids. Per germline, CDR1 MGHDK and CDR2 SYGVNS. Here the CDR3 reads CASTGSGYGYTF. The CDR3 DNA reads TGTGCCAGCACTGGGTCTGGCTATGGCTACACCTTC.

The chain joins TRBV5-8 to TRBJ2-5; 11 bases agree with TRBD2. CDR1 and CDR2 from the germline V gene are SGHTS and YDEGEE. The V segment lost 4 bases and the J segment 5 bases; nucleotides outside the gene matches: 13. The CDR3 is 17 amino acids. The CDR3 nucleotides are TGTGCCAGCAGCAGGGGACTAGCGGACCCCTCCCGGGAGACCCAGTACTTC. It codes for CASSRGLADPSRETQYF.

V and J are TRBV29-1 and TRBJ2-1; 7 bases map to TRBD1. V was clipped by 6 bases and J by 4 bases; unmatched bases: 6. This CDR3 is built from 13 residues. The germline CDR1 and CDR2 sequences are SQVTM and ANQGSEA. The CDR3 reads CSVGDSRYNEQFF. CDR3 nucleotide sequence: TGCAGCGTGGGGGACAGCCGATACAATGAGCAGTTCTTC.

The J gene is TRBJ1-2, the V gene TRBV6-5; D gene ambiguous. Trimming pared 5 bases from V and 8 bases from J, leaving 12 bases between. Germline loops: CDR1 MNHEY, CDR2 SVGAGI. The CDR3 spans 12 residues. The CDR3 sequence is CASSTQVRGYTF. CDR3 nucleotides: TGTGCCAGCAGTACCCAGGTGCGGGGCTACACCTTC.

This clone has ten or more counts. The chain joins TRBV29-1 to TRBJ1-1; the match to TRBD1 covers 7 bases. Trimming removed 7 bases from V and 4 bases from J; junction bases left unmatched: 9. Germline V gene lookup returns CDR1 SQVTM and CDR2 ANQGSEA. The CDR3 spans 13 residues. The CDR3 DNA reads as TGCAGCGGGGTTACAGGGGAGGGCACTGAAGCTTTCTTT. As protein: CSGVTGEGTEAFF. Full variable domain (missing parts from reference TRBV29-1 and TRBJ1-1): SAVISQKPSRDICQRGTSLTIQCQVDSQVTMMFWYRQQPGQSLTLIATANQGSEATYESGFVIDKFPISRPNLTFSTLTVSNMSPEDSSIYLCSGVTGEGTEAFFGQGTRLTVV.